This T cell receptor beta chain was obtained from a study of blood T cell repertoires in COVID-19. Study information: COVID-19 samples, acute and convalescent, were from the United States, Italy and Spain. T cells, B-cell-depleted T cells, or PBMCs provided the cDNA or gDNA that served as material.

The CDR3 contains 16 residues. With V trimmed by 2 bases and J by 4 bases, 10 bases remained unmatched. Germline CDR1 MDHEN, CDR2 SYDVKM. Here immunoSEQ multiplex PCR was the method, and the copy in TCRdb shows in-frame clones only, minus some. The sample carries about 140,000 clones, 70% to 85% recorded once. This TCR was recovered from a human donor in a cohort sampled during active COVID-19. Sequencing was carried out using peripheral blood. The V call is TRBV28, the J call TRBJ1-1; 7 bases line up with TRBD1. CDR3 bases: TGTGCCAGCAGTTTAAGGGGGCAGGGAGTACGCACTGAAGCTTTCTTT. Protein product: CASSLRGQGVRTEAFF.